These T cell receptor beta chains were read from a single sample in a study of shared clonotypes between healthy human individuals. Sequenced by immunoSEQ multiplex PCR; TCRdb stores in-frame clones only, minus some. The table includes around 2,100,000 clones, roughly 94% detected once. Sequences were obtained from naive CD8+ T cells sorted from blood. These receptors were taken from a man between 18 and 35 years old in good health. Each CDR3 is given with its conserved first and last residue. A D gene is named only where the DNA matches it firmly. Size values are once, few and many counts, or a class for expanded clones, and some rows have none.

cdr3_aa cdr3_nt v_call clone_size j_call d_call
CASRNTDTQYF TGTGCCAGCCGAAACACAGATACGCAGTATTTT TRBV7-9 . TRBJ2-3 .
CAWRSAGTGYQGYGYTF TGTGCCTGGAGGAGCGCAGGGACAGGCTACCAGGGCTATGGCTACACCTTC TRBV30 . TRBJ1-2 TRBD1
CASTSGGHGYTF TGTGCCAGCACCTCGGGGGGCCATGGCTACACCTTC TRBV27 . TRBJ1-2 .
CASSPGGYGYEQYF TGTGCCAGCAGTCCCGGAGGTTACGGTTACGAGCAGTACTTC TRBV28 . TRBJ2-7 .
CASSTRFTESSNQPQHF TGTGCCAGCAGCACTCGTTTCACAGAGTCTAGCAATCAGCCCCAGCATTTT TRBV28 . TRBJ1-5 .
CASSLAISGGHGYTF TGTGCCAGCAGCTTAGCGATTTCAGGGGGCCATGGCTACACCTTC TRBV7-6 . TRBJ1-2 TRBD1
CASSLARGGTSYEQYF TGTGCCAGCAGCTTAGCTAGAGGGGGGACCTCCTACGAGCAGTACTTC TRBV11-2 . TRBJ2-7 .
CASSYEGGYNEQFF TGTGCCAGCAGTTACGAGGGGGGCTACAATGAGCAGTTCTTC TRBV6-5 once TRBJ2-1 .
CASSLFAGLAGGTGELFF TGTGCCAGCAGCTTATTTGCGGGACTAGCGGGGGGGACCGGGGAGCTGTTTTTT TRBV7-8 . TRBJ2-2 TRBD2
CASSLRRETYGYTF TGCGCCAGCAGCTTGAGGCGGGAGACCTATGGCTACACCTTC TRBV5-1 once TRBJ1-2 .
CASDLTGDTQYF TGTGCCAGCGACCTCACGGGAGATACGCAGTATTTT TRBV5-6 . TRBJ2-3 .
CASSGGGAGFDSPLHF TGTGCCAGCAGCGGTGGAGGGGCAGGGTTTGATTCACCCCTCCACTTT TRBV9 . TRBJ1-6 .
CASNPARLADYNEQFF TGTGCCAGCAACCCCGCCCGACTAGCGGATTACAATGAGCAGTTCTTC TRBV27 . TRBJ2-1 TRBD2
CASSYRDRGIQETQYF TGTGCCAGCAGCTACCGGGACAGGGGGATTCAAGAGACCCAGTACTTC TRBV7-8 . TRBJ2-5 TRBD1
CASSPRDRNKVYEQYF TGTGCCAGCAGCCCTCGGGACAGGAACAAAGTCTACGAGCAGTACTTC TRBV28 . TRBJ2-7 TRBD1
CASSWVNQPQHF TGTGCCAGTAGCTGGGTGAATCAGCCCCAGCATTTT TRBV19 few TRBJ1-5 .
CAISSDTSSNQPQHF TGTGCCATCAGTTCGGACACCTCTAGCAATCAGCCCCAGCATTTT TRBV10-3 . TRBJ1-5 .
CASSPPPGQGSGNQPQHF TGTGCCAGTAGTCCCCCCCCGGGACAGGGAAGTGGCAATCAGCCCCAGCATTTT TRBV19 . TRBJ1-5 TRBD1
CASSQERVSGSTDTQYF TGCGCCAGCAGCCAAGAAAGGGTAAGCGGCAGCACAGATACGCAGTATTTT TRBV4-3 . TRBJ2-3 .
CASSLSLGGDETDTQYF TGCGCCAGCAGCTTGTCCCTCGGGGGGGATGAAACAGATACGCAGTATTTT TRBV5-1 . TRBJ2-3 TRBD2
CASRLGTGPYEQYF TGTGCCAGCAGACTCGGGACAGGTCCCTACGAGCAGTACTTC TRBV5-4 . TRBJ2-7 TRBD1
CASSEGLGSVYEQYF TGTGCCAGCAGTGAAGGGTTAGGCTCGGTCTACGAGCAGTACTTC TRBV6-1 once TRBJ2-7 .
CASSLSSKDSYQETQYF TGTGCCAGCAGTTTATCGTCAAAAGACTCATACCAAGAGACCCAGTACTTC TRBV27 . TRBJ2-5 .
CASSYLAGGPYEQYF TGTGCCAGCAGTTACTTGGCGGGAGGGCCGTACGAGCAGTACTTC TRBV6-5 . TRBJ2-7 TRBD2
CASSLGLSQRGNTIYF TGTGCCAGCAGCTTAGGACTCTCCCAGAGGGGAAACACCATATATTTT TRBV2 once TRBJ1-3 .
CASSQGLGNEQFF TGCGCCAGCAGCCAAGGGCTCGGGAATGAGCAGTTCTTC TRBV4-1 once TRBJ2-1 .
CASSLDDQPQHF TGTGCCAGCAGCTTGGACGATCAGCCCCAGCATTTT TRBV5-6 . TRBJ1-5 .
CASSEAPTGTQIQYF TGTGCCAGCAGTGAAGCGCCTACCGGGACCCAAATTCAGTACTTC TRBV6-1 . TRBJ2-4 .
CASSLGLGGLINSPLHF TGCGCCAGCAGCTTGGGATTAGGTGGGTTGATTAATTCACCCCTCCACTTT TRBV5-1 . TRBJ1-6 .
CASSSPEKNTEAFF TGTGCCAGCAGCTCGCCAGAAAAGAACACTGAAGCTTTCTTT TRBV7-9 . TRBJ1-1 .
CASSSPGYEQYF TGTGCCAGCAGTTCACCGGGCTACGAGCAGTACTTC TRBV6-1 . TRBJ2-7 .
CASSRGSYEQYF TGTGCCAGCAGTAGGGGCTCCTACGAGCAGTACTTC TRBV27 . TRBJ2-7 .
CASSRGTGSGETQYF TGCGCCAGCAGCAGAGGGACAGGGTCTGGGGAGACCCAGTACTTC TRBV4-3 once TRBJ2-5 TRBD1
CAISAVGREEQYF TGTGCCATCAGCGCCGTAGGCCGAGAGGAGCAGTACTTC TRBV10-3 . TRBJ2-7 .
CASSPKAGPYEQYF TGTGCCAGTAGTCCTAAAGCGGGGCCCTACGAGCAGTACTTC TRBV19 . TRBJ2-7 TRBD2
CASSFGGGEQYF TGTGCCAGCAGCTTCGGGGGCGGCGAGCAGTACTTC TRBV11-2 . TRBJ2-7 .
CASSPGWNTEAFF TGCGCCAGCAGTCCAGGTTGGAACACTGAAGCTTTCTTT TRBV10-1 . TRBJ1-1 .
CASSQDPGLAGETGELFF TGTGCCAGCAGCCAAGACCCTGGACTAGCGGGGGAGACCGGGGAGCTGTTTTTT TRBV4-2 . TRBJ2-2 TRBD2
CASSLVGAGKTQYF TGTGCCAGCAGCTTAGTTGGGGCTGGGAAGACCCAGTACTTC TRBV7-9 . TRBJ2-5 .
CASSAYSDNNEQFF TGTGCCAGCAGCGCCTATAGCGACAACAATGAGCAGTTCTTC TRBV9 . TRBJ2-1 .
CASSMLAGATDTQYF TGTGCCAGTAGTATGCTCGCGGGGGCCACAGATACGCAGTATTTT TRBV19 . TRBJ2-3 .
CASSSQGALREQYF TGTGCCAGCAGCTCACAGGGGGCCCTGCGCGAGCAGTACTTC TRBV7-9 . TRBJ2-7 TRBD1
CASSPREGVDTEAFF TGTGCCAGCAGCCCCAGGGAGGGCGTCGACACTGAAGCTTTCTTT TRBV16 . TRBJ1-1 .
CASSQRGGGPEAFF TGCGCCAGCAGCCAAAGGGGGGGAGGGCCTGAAGCTTTCTTT TRBV4-1 . TRBJ1-1 .
CASSPVYSNQPQHF TGTGCCAGCAGCCCCGTTTATAGCAATCAGCCCCAGCATTTT TRBV6-5 few TRBJ1-5 .
CASSAGVSYEQYF TGTGCTAGCAGCGCGGGGGTCTCCTACGAGCAGTACTTC TRBV7-7 . TRBJ2-7 TRBD2
CASSDPGTGEHIQYF TGTGCCAGCAGTGATCCCGGGACAGGGGAGCACATTCAGTACTTC TRBV2 . TRBJ2-4 TRBD1
CASSLFGLAGALDTGELFF TGTGCCAGCAGTTTATTTGGACTAGCGGGGGCTCTGGACACCGGGGAGCTGTTTTTT TRBV28 once TRBJ2-2 TRBD2
CASKRTGPDNEQFF TGTGCCAGCAAAAGGACCGGGCCCGACAATGAGCAGTTCTTC TRBV27 . TRBJ2-1 .
CASSLDSNTEAFF TGCGCCAGCAGCCTTGACAGCAACACTGAAGCTTTCTTT TRBV5-1 . TRBJ1-1 .
CASGTSEQETQYF TGCGCCAGCGGGACTAGCGAACAAGAGACCCAGTACTTC TRBV5-1 . TRBJ2-5 TRBD2
CASSLGFPPRGEQYF TGTGCCAGCAGTTTAGGCTTCCCGCCGAGGGGCGAGCAGTACTTC TRBV27 . TRBJ2-7 .
CASSTHIRLGLNNYGYTF TGTGCCAGCAGCACTCACATTCGACTGGGCCTCAACAACTATGGCTACACCTTC TRBV21-1 . TRBJ1-2 .
CASSEGTSGSSSYEQYF TGCGCCAGCAGTGAAGGGACTAGCGGGAGTAGCTCCTACGAGCAGTACTTC TRBV10-1 once TRBJ2-7 TRBD2
CAGGQGSDTQYF TGTGCCGGAGGACAGGGGTCAGATACGCAGTATTTT TRBV6-1 once TRBJ2-3 TRBD1
CASSFEGTYEQYF TGTGCCAGCAGTTTTGAGGGTACCTACGAGCAGTACTTC TRBV28 . TRBJ2-7 .
CASSQGPTDTQYF TGCGCCAGCAGCCAAGGGCCCACAGATACGCAGTATTTT TRBV4-1 . TRBJ2-3 .
CASSVAVTGTGANVLTF TGTGCCAGCAGCGTAGCGGTAACAGGGACCGGGGCCAACGTCCTGACTTTC TRBV9 once TRBJ2-6 .
CASSLGFTYEQYF TGTGCCAGCAGTTTAGGATTTACCTACGAGCAGTACTTC TRBV28 . TRBJ2-7 .
CASGFEGNTEAFF TGTGCTAGTGGTTTCGAGGGGAACACTGAAGCTTTCTTT TRBV12-5 . TRBJ1-1 .